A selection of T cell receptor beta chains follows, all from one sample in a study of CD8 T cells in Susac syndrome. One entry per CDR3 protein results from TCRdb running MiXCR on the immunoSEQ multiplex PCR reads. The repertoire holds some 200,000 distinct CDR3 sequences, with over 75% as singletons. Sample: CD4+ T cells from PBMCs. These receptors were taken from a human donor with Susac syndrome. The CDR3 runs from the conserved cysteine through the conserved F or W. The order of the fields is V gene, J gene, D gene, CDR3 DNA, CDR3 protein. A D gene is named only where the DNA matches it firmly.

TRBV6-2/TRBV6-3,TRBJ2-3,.,TGTGCCAGCAGCCAGACAAATACGCAGTATTTT,CASSQTNTQYF
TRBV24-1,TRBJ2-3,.,TGTGCCACCAGTGATCCAGACACAGATACGCAGTATTTT,CATSDPDTDTQYF
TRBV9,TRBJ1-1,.,TGTGCCAGCAGCGTGGCCTACAGGGAGACTGAAGCTTTCTTT,CASSVAYRETEAFF
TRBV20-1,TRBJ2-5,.,TGCAGTTCTAAGATCCCGGGATCTCAAGAGACCCAGTACTTC,CSSKIPGSQETQYF
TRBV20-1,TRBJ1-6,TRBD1,TGCAGTGCTAGGAGGGGGCTCGGTAATTCACCCCTCCACTTT,CSARRGLGNSPLHF
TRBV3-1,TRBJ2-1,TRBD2,TGTGCCAGCAGCCCTCCGGGACTAGCTTCCAATGAGCAGTTCTTC,CASSPPGLASNEQFF
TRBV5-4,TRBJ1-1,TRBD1,TGTGCCAGCAGCTTTGGGGACAGAAACACTGAAGCTTTCTTT,CASSFGDRNTEAFF
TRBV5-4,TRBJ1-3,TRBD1,TGTGCCAGCAACTTGGGACAGCCGTACTCTGGAAACACCATATATTTT,CASNLGQPYSGNTIYF
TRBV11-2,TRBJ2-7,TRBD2,TGTGCCAGCAGTTTGGGACTAGCGGGAGGGCCGGGACACGAGCAGTACTTC,CASSLGLAGGPGHEQYF
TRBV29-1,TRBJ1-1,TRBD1,TGCAGCGTGGGGGGGAAACCGGGACAGGGGACTGAAGCTTTCTTT,CSVGGKPGQGTEAFF
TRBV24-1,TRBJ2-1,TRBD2,TGTGCCACCGCCCGCGATAGCGGGAGTATCGATATAAGCTCCTACAATGAGCAGTTCTTC,CATARDSGSIDISSYNEQFF
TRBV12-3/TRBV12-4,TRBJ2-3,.,TGTGCCAGCAGTACGATAGAAGATACGCAGTATTTT,CASSTIEDTQYF
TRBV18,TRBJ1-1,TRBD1,TGTGCCAGCTCACCACGGACAGGGAGCACTGAAGCTTTCTTT,CASSPRTGSTEAFF
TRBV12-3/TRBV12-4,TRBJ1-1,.,TGTGCCAGCAGTCATTCGCGGCGAATGTTCGCTGAAGCTTTCTTT,CASSHSRRMFAEAFF
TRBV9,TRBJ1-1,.,TGTGCCAGCAGCGCCGGCCCTCGGGCGGAAGCTTTCTTT,CASSAGPRAEAFF
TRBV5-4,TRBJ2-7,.,TGTGCCAGCAGCCAAGGATCACCAGGGGTGAACTACGAGCAGTACTTC,CASSQGSPGVNYEQYF
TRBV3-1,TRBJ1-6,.,TGTGCCAGCAGCCAAGGGGGGCTGTCCGATAATTCACCCCTCCACTTT,CASSQGGLSDNSPLHF
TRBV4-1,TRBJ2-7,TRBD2,TGCGCCAGCAGCCAAGGACAAGCGGGAGGGCCTCGCGAGCAGTACTTC,CASSQGQAGGPREQYF